This paragraph covers one T cell receptor beta chain sequence. The data originate from a study of early T cells in non-severe SARS-CoV-2 infection. The V and J ends lost 1 base and 7 bases respectively, with 17 bases between them. The CDR3 covers 16 residues. Germline loops: CDR1 LGHDT, CDR2 YNNKEL (reference sequence). Unique molecular identifiers were affixed to single, distinct cDNA molecules. In TCRdb, the 5' RACE reads were re-called with MiXCR into one record per CDR3 protein. The sample holds about 83,000 distinct CDR3 sequences, over 9% seen once. The sample comprised whole blood. The genes are TRBV3-1 and TRBJ2-4; D remains ambiguous. This TCR derives from an adult who was a healthcare worker with PCR-confirmed SARS-CoV-2 infection or an uninfected control (not recorded which). CDR3 sequence: CASSQGNSDRMNIQYF. The CDR3 coding sequence is TGTGCCAGCAGCCAAGGGAACAGCGACCGTATGAACATTCAGTACTTC.